The TCR beta chain described here comes from a study of CD8+ T cells in alopecia areata. Points from the study as a whole: Expanded CD8+ clones among the top 100, as well as scalp clonality, were significantly decreased by tofacitinib.

Germline V gives CDR1 GTSNPN, CDR2 SVGIG (reference sequence). V was pared by 0 bases and J by 1 base, with 6 bases between. The CDR3 covers 13 residues. Treatment: oral pan-JAK inhibitor, 5-10 mg twice daily. Regarding this clone: Its antigen remains unknown.

cDNA serving as the sequencing template came from extracted, reverse transcribed RNA. TCRdb's table, derived via immunoSEQ multiplex PCR, lists solely in-frame clones and lacks some. The sample includes some 200,000 clones, 60% to 70% of them seen just once. The receptor was isolated from a human donor with alopecia areata. Sequencing used CD4+ T cells sorted from blood, obtained at week 4, from a patient treated with tofacitinib. This chain uses TRBV30 with TRBJ1-1; no firm D call. The CDR3 sequence is CAWSVLWNTEAFF. In DNA, the CDR3 is TGTGCCTGGAGTGTACTTTGGAACACTGAAGCTTTCTTT.